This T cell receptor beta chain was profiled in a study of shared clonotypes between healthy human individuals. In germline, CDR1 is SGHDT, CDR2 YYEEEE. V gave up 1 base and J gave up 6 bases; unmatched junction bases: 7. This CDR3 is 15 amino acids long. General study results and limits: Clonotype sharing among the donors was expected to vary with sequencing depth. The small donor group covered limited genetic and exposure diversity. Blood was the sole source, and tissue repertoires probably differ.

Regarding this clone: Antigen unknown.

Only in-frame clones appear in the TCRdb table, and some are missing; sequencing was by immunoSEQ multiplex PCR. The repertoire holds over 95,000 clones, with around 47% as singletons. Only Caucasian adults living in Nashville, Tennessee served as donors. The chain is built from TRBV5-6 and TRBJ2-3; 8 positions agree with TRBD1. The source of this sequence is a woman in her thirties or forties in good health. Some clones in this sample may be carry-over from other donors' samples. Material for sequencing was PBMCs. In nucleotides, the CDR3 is TGTGCCAGCAGCTTGACCCCGGACAGGGAGGATACGCAGTATTTT. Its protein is CASSLTPDREDTQYF.